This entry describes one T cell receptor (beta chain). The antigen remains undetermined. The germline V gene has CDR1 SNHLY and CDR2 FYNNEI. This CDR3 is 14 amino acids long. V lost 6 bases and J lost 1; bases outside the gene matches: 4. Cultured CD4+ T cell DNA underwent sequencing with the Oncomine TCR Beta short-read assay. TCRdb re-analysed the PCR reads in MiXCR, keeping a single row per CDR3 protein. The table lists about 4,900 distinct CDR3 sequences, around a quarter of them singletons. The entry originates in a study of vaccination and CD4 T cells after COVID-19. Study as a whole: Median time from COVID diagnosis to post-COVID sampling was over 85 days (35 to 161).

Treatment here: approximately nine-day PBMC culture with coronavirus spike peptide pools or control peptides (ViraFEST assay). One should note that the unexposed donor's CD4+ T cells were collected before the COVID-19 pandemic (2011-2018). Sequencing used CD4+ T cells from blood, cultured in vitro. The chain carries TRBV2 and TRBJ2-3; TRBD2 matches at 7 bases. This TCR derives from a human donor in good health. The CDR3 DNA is TGTGCCAGCAGAGGTCGGGAGGGCACAGATACGCAGTATTTT. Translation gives CASRGREGTDTQYF.